The rows below give T cell receptor beta chains drawn from one sample of a study of cytomegalovirus exposure and HLA in healthy donors. Produced via immunoSEQ multiplex PCR; TCRdb's table is partial and in-frame only. The profile covers 110,000 to 150,000 clones, with 65% to 80% appearing a single time and around 3.7% taken by the ten largest. Sequencing was carried out using PBMCs. The receptors stem from a male donor in good health and CMV-seronegative. CDR3s include the opening cysteine and the closing phenylalanine or tryptophan. A D gene is named only where the DNA matches it firmly. Clone sizes are given selectively: once, few, many, or a class where the clone is expanded.

TGTGCCAGTACCACCCGGTGGGCGGCGGACAGGATGAACACTGAAGCTTTCTTT,CASTTRWAADRMNTEAFF,TRBJ1-1,once,TRBD1,18,TRBV19
TGTGCCAGCAGCTTAGGGACACCTGACAATGAGCAGTTCTTC,CASSLGTPDNEQFF,TRBJ2-1,once,-,14,TRBV11-1
TGCGCCAGCAGCCAACCCTCCGGGACTAGCGGGGGGGCTAGGGATACGCAGTATTTT,CASSQPSGTSGGARDTQYF,TRBJ2-3,-,TRBD2,19,TRBV4-3
TGTGCCAGCAGCACCTACGGACAGAATTCACCCCTCCACTTT,CASSTYGQNSPLHF,TRBJ1-6,-,-,14,TRBV7-2
TGTGCCAGCAGTTTAGCGGGGGGTAGCAGCGGTGAGCAGTTCTTC,CASSLAGGSSGEQFF,TRBJ2-1,-,TRBD2,15,TRBV7-6
TGTGCCTGGATGCTAGCGGGAGTAATCGAGCAGTACTTC,CAWMLAGVIEQYF,TRBJ2-7,-,TRBD2,13,TRBV30
TGTGCCAGCAGCGCCTCTTGGGGAGCTAATGAAAAACTGTTTTTT,CASSASWGANEKLFF,TRBJ1-4,-,-,15,TRBV9
TGTGCCAGCAGCTTAAAAAACAGGGGAGCCGACAATGAGCAGTTCTTC,CASSLKNRGADNEQFF,TRBJ2-1,few,TRBD1,16,TRBV5-4
TGTGCCAGCAGCCAAGATGCTACTAGAGTCGCCGGGGAGCTGTTTTTT,CASSQDATRVAGELFF,TRBJ2-2,-,-,16,TRBV4-2
TGTGCCAGCAGGACAGGGGCATCCACAGATACGCAGTATTTT,CASRTGASTDTQYF,TRBJ2-3,-,TRBD1,14,TRBV2
TGTGCCAGCAGCGTAGAGGTGGGGTTAGCGGGAGGGCCGGCAGATACGCAGTATTTT,CASSVEVGLAGGPADTQYF,TRBJ2-3,-,TRBD2,19,TRBV9
TGTGCCAGCTCACCACCCCCAACTACTATCTACGAGCAGTACTTC,CASSPPPTTIYEQYF,TRBJ2-7,once,-,15,TRBV18
TGCGCCAGCAGTGAGTCCGGGGTACTGGCTGAAGCTTTCTTT,CASSESGVLAEAFF,TRBJ1-1,-,-,14,TRBV10-1
TGTGCCAGCAGCCAAGACACAGTTAATTCACCCCTCCACTTT,CASSQDTVNSPLHF,TRBJ1-6,-,-,14,TRBV4-2
TGTGCCAGCCGGAGGACAGAAATCACTGAAGCTTTCTTT,CASRRTEITEAFF,TRBJ1-1,few,-,13,TRBV25-1
TGCACCAGCAGCCAAGAGGCGGGGGGGAGCGAGCAGTACTTC,CTSSQEAGGSEQYF,TRBJ2-7,-,-,14,TRBV1
TGCGCCAGCAGCCTCGGACAGGGGGCTGGGGACGAGCAGTACTTC,CASSLGQGAGDEQYF,TRBJ2-7,-,TRBD1,15,TRBV4-3
TGCAGCGTTGAAGGCCGAATAGCCATCACTGAAGCTTTCTTT,CSVEGRIAITEAFF,TRBJ1-1,-,-,14,TRBV29-1
TGCGCCAGCAGCCAAGATGGGGGTGGACTAGCAGAGACCCAGTACTTC,CASSQDGGGLAETQYF,TRBJ2-5,-,TRBD2,16,TRBV4-3
TGTGCCAGCAGCGTAGATGGGGGCCGGGACACTGAAGCTTTCTTT,CASSVDGGRDTEAFF,TRBJ1-1,-,-,15,TRBV9
TGTGCCAGCAGCTTGGGAGGTGGAACTGAAGCTTTCTTT,CASSLGGGTEAFF,TRBJ1-1,-,-,13,TRBV5-4
TGCGCCAGCAGTGAGGAGACAGGGTACCAAGAGACCCAGTACTTC,CASSEETGYQETQYF,TRBJ2-5,-,TRBD1,15,TRBV10-1
TGTGCCAGCAGCGTAAAAGGGGCAGGAAACACTGAAGCTTTCTTT,CASSVKGAGNTEAFF,TRBJ1-1,-,-,15,TRBV9
TGTGCCAGCAGCCAGACAGGGAAGGTAGATACGCAGTATTTT,CASSQTGKVDTQYF,TRBJ2-3,once,TRBD1,14,TRBV5-6
TGTGCCAGCAGTGAAAAGGGACAGGGGGCAGTTGGCTACACCTTC,CASSEKGQGAVGYTF,TRBJ1-2,-,TRBD1,15,TRBV6-1
TGTGCCAGCTCACCTCAAGGACTATACACAGATACGCAGTATTTT,CASSPQGLYTDTQYF,TRBJ2-3,-,-,15,TRBV18
TGTGCCAGCAGCTCCCTCAGGGACAGGGGGCCGGGCGAGCAGTACTTC,CASSSLRDRGPGEQYF,TRBJ2-7,-,TRBD1,16,TRBV11-2